The present entry profiles one TCR beta chain with its context. The data belong to a study of blood T cell repertoires in COVID-19. Study overall: From the United States, Italy and Spain came samples of acute and convalescent COVID-19. The cDNA or gDNA used as material had been derived from T cells, B-cell-depleted T cells, or PBMCs.

The germline V and J ends were trimmed by 0 bases and 7 bases, with 12 bases remaining between them. The length of the CDR3 is 14 residues. Looked up from germline, CDR1 is SGHVS and CDR2 is FQNEAQ. In the original workflow: Reference gene primer amplification yielded estimated nucleated cell counts. The assay was immunoSEQ multiplex PCR, and TCRdb's table has in-frame clones only and misses some. V, J and clone size were drawn from that table, and D and trimming were deduced from the DNA. Of 80,000 to 100,000 clones listed, roughly 95% were seen once; the top ten hold less than 5%. The chain joins TRBV7-8 to TRBJ1-1; D gene unclear. The receptor was isolated from a human donor with active COVID-19. The donor label of this sample is uncertain. The specimen sequenced was peripheral blood. CDR3: CASSLAPGSDEAFF. DNA for the CDR3: TGTGCCAGCAGCTTAGCGCCGGGGAGCGATGAAGCTTTCTTT.